The rows below give T cell receptor beta chains drawn from one sample of a study of long-term antiretroviral therapy in people with HIV. Sequencing used immunoSEQ multiplex PCR; TCRdb keeps in-frame clones, though not all of them. The table includes 25,000 to 35,000 clones, approximately 85% detected once. The specimen was unsorted PBMCs, collected 0.8 years before starting antiretroviral therapy. These receptors originate from a young man with HIV. Both conserved end residues are trimmed from each CDR3.

V	J	CDR3
TRBV6-1	TRBJ1-4	ASTLGGVDEKLF
TRBV28	TRBJ1-5	ASSLLGGGQPQH
TRBV30	TRBJ1-1	AWRPQNTEAF
TRBV27	TRBJ2-2	ASRLGPGRPSTGELF
TRBV7-9	TRBJ2-3	ASSLQGTDTQY
TRBV9	TRBJ2-2	ASSYGQGSNTGELF
TRBV5-4	TRBJ1-2	ASSLGGSGYT
TRBV27	TRBJ2-1	ASSFVLSSYNEQF
TRBV9	TRBJ2-2	ASSVEVGEDPGELF
TRBV19	TRBJ1-2	ASSTPPGQGIYGYT
TRBV6-1	TRBJ2-2	ACTRGLRGTGELF
TRBV15	TRBJ1-1	ATSRDHSLNTEAF
TRBV28	TRBJ2-3	ASTEGGSGSKDTQY
TRBV6-1	TRBJ1-6	ASSPGRNSPLH
TRBV7-9	TRBJ1-4	ASSFPHRDVNEKLF
TRBV7-8	TRBJ2-7	ASSLGYSSYEQY
TRBV4-1	TRBJ2-7	ASSRPVPNHYEQY
TRBV7-7	TRBJ2-2	ASRGDQNTGELF
TRBV7-9	TRBJ2-1	ASSSTGRGFEQF
TRBV29-1	TRBJ1-2	SVLDRHYGYT
TRBV4-3	TRBJ1-5	ASSQVPDRGLGSNQPQH
TRBV11-2	TRBJ1-5	ASSLDGRWQPQH
TRBV11-1	TRBJ2-2	ASSFSTGELF